Below, 15 T cell receptor beta chains from the same sample are listed, as sequenced in a study of CD8+ T cells in alopecia areata. Cell sorting was performed on pooled cutaneous lymph node cells with CD4, CD8alpha, NKG2D, NKG2ACE and other markers. Reverse transcription of extracted RNA yielded cDNA, which provided the sequencing template. TCRdb's copy holds only in-frame clones and misses some; the assay was immunoSEQ multiplex PCR. The data list about 270,000 clones, none observed once; 1.2% falls to the top ten. The sequenced material came from CD4+ T cells sorted from a lymph node. These TCRs come from a C3H/HeJ mouse with alopecia areata. The MHC haplotype of the strain is H2-k.

This clone turned up a few times. Gene names follow the mouse nomenclature. The read gets to within 4 residues of the CDR3 end, and the germline J gene fills in the rest. Other DNA sequences in the same sample also yield this CDR3. This sequence joins TRBV13-1 and TRBJ2-7; perhaps TRBD1 as D (7 bases). V lost 4 bases to trimming and J lost 2 bases, with 10 bases between them. CDR3 size: 13 residues. CDR1 and CDR2 (germline): NSHNY, SYGAGN. The CDR3 sequence is CASSTGTAYEQYF. CDR3 DNA, as far as it was read: TGTGCCAGCAGTACTGGGACAGCCTAT.

Comment on this clone: The gene names here belong to mouse. Coverage ceases 4 residues before the CDR3 finishes, and the germline J gene fills in the end. The chain combines TRBV17 with TRBJ2-4; TRBD2 might be the D (7 bases). The CDR3 extends over 14 amino acids. The germline V gene encodes CDR1 MNHDT and CDR2 YYDKIL. The chain's CDR3 is CASSRRGGENTLYF. CDR3 bases read: TGTGCTAGCAGTAGGAGAGGGGGGGAAAAC. The entire variable domain, with the rest obtained from reference TRBV17 and TRBJ2-4, is as follows: DTTVKQNPRYKLARVGKPVNLICSQTMNHDTMYWYQKKPNQAPKLLLFYYDKILNREADTFEKFQSSRPNNSFCSLYIGSAGLEYSAMYLCASSRRGGENTLYFGAGTRLSVL.

In the case of this clone: Gene and germline names: mouse. From the germline J gene comes the end of the CDR3, since the read stops 4 residues before it. The gene calls are TRBV13-1 and TRBJ2-7, with 9 nucleotides matching TRBD2. This CDR3 is 14 amino acids long. The V gene's germline CDR1 is NSHNY and CDR2 SYGAGN. CDR3 region: CASSERTGVYEQYF. CDR3 DNA (partial): TGTGCCAGCAGTGAGCGGACTGGGGTTTAT.

A note on this clone: Gene labels here are mouse ones. The CDR3 bases that were read are TGTGCCAGCAGTCGACAGGGGGCGGTAGAA. Its translation: CASSRQGAVE. The whole CDR3 protein is CASSRQGAVETLYF. The chain joins TRBV19 to TRBJ2-3; 10 positions match TRBD1. The read gets to within 4 residues of the CDR3 end, and the germline J gene fills in the rest. CDR3 length: 14 amino acids. The germline V gene has CDR1 FNHDT and CDR2 SITEND (reference sequence).

This clone was counted between two and nine times. Mouse germline and gene names are used. The observed sequence ends 4 residues before the CDR3 terminus, with the missing tail filled in from the germline J gene. V gene TRBV19 combines with J gene TRBJ1-2, with TRBD1 matching over 10 bases. The CDR3 contains 14 residues. Germline V gene lookup returns CDR1 FNHDT and CDR2 SITEND (reference sequence). CDR3 residues: CASSPGQGVTDYTF. The covered CDR3 bases are TGTGCCAGCAGTCCCGGACAGGGGGTGACC.

With regard to this clone: Gene names follow the mouse nomenclature. Read data end 4 residues before the CDR3 end; the end is taken from the germline J gene. The V and J genes are TRBV19 and TRBJ2-5; TRBD1 might be the D (6 bases). Germline V gene data show CDR1 as FNHDT and CDR2 as SITEND (reference sequence). The CDR3 totals 12 residues. Incomplete CDR3 DNA: TGTGCCAGCAGCTCCGACAGGGAC. Its protein is CASSSDRD. The CDR3, in full, reads CASSSDRDTQYF.

In its sample, this clone was seen many times. The germline and genes are mouse ones. Other DNA sequences from this sample encode an identical CDR3 as well. The DNA read from the CDR3 is TGCACCTGCAGTGCTGGTTCCTATAATTCGCCC. Encoded protein: CTCSAGSYNSP. The full CDR3 protein reads CTCSAGSYNSPLYF. The chain uses TRBV1 and TRBJ1-6; no reliable D call. The read falls 3 residues short of the CDR3 end, and the missing part is taken from the germline J gene. TRBJ1-6 is known as an ORF, though its function is uncertain. The V gene lost 3 bases and the J gene lost 0 bases, with 3 bases spanning the gap. This CDR3 spans 14 amino acids. From germline, CDR1 is NSQYPW and CDR2 LRSPGD (reference sequence).

A word on this clone: Here the gene names and germline are mouse. The CDR3 end lies 4 residues beyond the end of the read and is filled in from the germline J gene. J is TRBJ2-5 and V is TRBV5; possibly TRBD1 for D (5 bases). The CDR3 covers 13 residues. Germline CDR1 is LGHNA and CDR2 is YNLKQL (reference sequence). The CDR3 reads CASSQAGRDTQYF. CDR3 DNA, as far as it was read: TGTGCCAGCAGCCAGGCAGGGCGGGAC.

Points on this clone: The gene names given are mouse names. The read terminates 4 residues before the CDR3 end, so the remaining end is supplied by the germline J gene. The V gene is TRBV19, the J gene TRBJ1-1, with 7 bases aligning to TRBD1. Germline V CDR1 and CDR2: FNHDT, SITEND (reference sequence). The CDR3 contains 14 residues. With V trimmed by 5 bases and J by 0 bases, 4 bases remained unmatched. This CDR3 reads CASRTGRANTEVFF. The DNA read from the CDR3 is TGTGCCAGCAGGACAGGGAGAGCAAACACA.

This clone was picked up a small number of times. Germline and genes here are mouse. Read coverage stops 3 residues before the CDR3 terminus; the germline J gene supplies the remainder. The genes are TRBV19 and TRBJ1-6; no definite D call. TRBJ1-6 is an open reading frame, and its role is uncertain. The V gene lost 1 base and the J gene lost 4 bases, with 6 bases spanning the gap. The CDR3 is 14 amino acids. CDR1 is FNHDT, CDR2 SITEND, per germline (reference sequence). Partial CDR3 DNA: TGTGCCAGCAGTATATGGGGTTATAATTCGCCC. This gives the protein CASSIWGYNSP. The full CDR3 protein reads CASSIWGYNSPLYF.

In regard to this clone: Gene and germline names: mouse. The observed sequence ends 4 residues before the CDR3 terminus, with the missing tail filled in from the germline J gene. The rearrangement joins TRBV12-2 to TRBJ2-7; 8 positions agree with TRBD2. Trimming at V came to 1 base and at J to 0 bases, leaving 1 base not matched to a gene. The germline V gene has CDR1 SGHLS and CDR2 HYDKME. This CDR3 is built from 14 residues. The CDR3 loop is CASSLLGASYEQYF. The part of the CDR3 DNA that was read is TGTGCCAGCTCTCTACTGGGGGCCTCCTAT.

Details on this clone: Germline and genes here are mouse. The read finishes 4 residues shy of the CDR3 end, and the germline J gene is used to complete it. The V call is TRBV13-3, the J call TRBJ2-3; the match to TRBD1 covers 11 bases. V dropped 1 base and J dropped 2; count of bases not matched to a gene: 6. This CDR3 is 17 amino acids long. Germline values: CDR1 NNHDY, CDR2 SYVADS. The CDR3: CASSDPGQGAPAETLYF. Incomplete CDR3 DNA: TGTGCCAGCAGTGATCCCGGACAGGGGGCGCCTGCAGAA.

This clone was counted only a few times. Gene names and germline refer to mouse. The CDR3 end lies 4 residues beyond the end of the read and is filled in from the germline J gene. The sample has other DNA sequences that encode this CDR3 too. The chain uses TRBV13-1 and TRBJ2-5, with D unresolved. The CDR3 contains 13 residues. Germline V CDR1 and CDR2: NSHNY, SYGAGN. Trimming left V 1 base short and J 3 bases short, with 6 bases between. The part of the CDR3 DNA that was read is TGTGCCAGCAGTGATCGACAACAAGAC. It translates to CASSDRQQD. The CDR3 as a whole reads CASSDRQQDTQYF.

Comments on this clone: Gene names refer to mouse genes. The DNA ends 4 residues before the CDR3 does, and the rest of the CDR3 is filled in from the germline J gene. V gene TRBV1 combines with J gene TRBJ1-2, with TRBD1 identical over 8 bases. The CDR3 contains 17 residues. Trimming cost V 3 bases and J 0 bases; bases outside gene matches: 9. The germline V gene has CDR1 NSQYPW and CDR2 LRSPGD (reference sequence). The CDR3 protein is CTCSAGNRGVANSDYTF. Partial CDR3 DNA: TGCACCTGCAGTGCGGGGAACAGGGGGGTTGCAAACTCC. The full variable domain, with the rest looked up from reference TRBV1 and TRBJ1-2, is VTLLEQNPRWRLVPRGQAVNLRCILKNSQYPWMSWYQQDLQKQLQWLFTLRSPGDKEVKSLPGADYLATRVTDTELRLQVANMSQGRTLYCTCSAGNRGVANSDYTFGSGTRLLVI.

This clone is labeled medium-sized. All gene names here are mouse names. The sequence runs out 4 residues before the end of the CDR3; the remainder is reconstructed from the germline J gene. The sample holds other DNA sequences that translate to the same CDR3. The chain recombines TRBV19 with TRBJ2-7; TRBD2 agrees at 8 bases. The length of the CDR3 is 14 residues. Germline V lookup: CDR1 FNHDT, CDR2 SITEND (reference sequence). The CDR3 loop reads CASSIILGGYEQYF. The covered CDR3 bases are TGTGCCAGCAGTATCATCCTGGGGGGTTAT.